The 2 T cell receptor beta chains below were found in one sample sequenced in a study of cytomegalovirus exposure and HLA in healthy donors. A multiplex PCR was run with 60 Vbeta primers and 13 Jbeta primers. Only in-frame clones appear in the TCRdb table, and some are missing; sequencing was by immunoSEQ multiplex PCR. The table shows over 100,000 clones, with around 86% occurring only once. Sequencing used PBMCs. The source of these receptors is a woman between 45 and 60 years old in good health and CMV-seropositive.

The chain employs TRBV28 and TRBJ2-7; 7 bases map to TRBD1. V shed 5 bases, J shed 4 bases, and the junction held 5 bases outside the gene matches. Germline values: CDR1 MDHEN, CDR2 SYDVKM. This CDR3 is built from 13 residues. The DNA for the CDR3 is TGTGCCAGCAGTCCGGGACAGACATACGAGCAGTACTTC. Translation: CASSPGQTYEQYF.

The CDR3 nucleotides read TGTGCCAGCAGTCCTCCGCTGGGGGCGGGGGGAGCGGGTGAGCAGTTCTTC. Its protein product is CASSPPLGAGGAGEQFF. The rearrangement uses TRBV28 and TRBJ2-1; 8 nucleotides agree with TRBD2. The CDR3 loop spans 17 amino acids. The junction had 18 bases not matched to a gene; V was cut back by 5 bases and J by 9 bases. Germline V CDR1 and CDR2: MDHEN, SYDVKM.